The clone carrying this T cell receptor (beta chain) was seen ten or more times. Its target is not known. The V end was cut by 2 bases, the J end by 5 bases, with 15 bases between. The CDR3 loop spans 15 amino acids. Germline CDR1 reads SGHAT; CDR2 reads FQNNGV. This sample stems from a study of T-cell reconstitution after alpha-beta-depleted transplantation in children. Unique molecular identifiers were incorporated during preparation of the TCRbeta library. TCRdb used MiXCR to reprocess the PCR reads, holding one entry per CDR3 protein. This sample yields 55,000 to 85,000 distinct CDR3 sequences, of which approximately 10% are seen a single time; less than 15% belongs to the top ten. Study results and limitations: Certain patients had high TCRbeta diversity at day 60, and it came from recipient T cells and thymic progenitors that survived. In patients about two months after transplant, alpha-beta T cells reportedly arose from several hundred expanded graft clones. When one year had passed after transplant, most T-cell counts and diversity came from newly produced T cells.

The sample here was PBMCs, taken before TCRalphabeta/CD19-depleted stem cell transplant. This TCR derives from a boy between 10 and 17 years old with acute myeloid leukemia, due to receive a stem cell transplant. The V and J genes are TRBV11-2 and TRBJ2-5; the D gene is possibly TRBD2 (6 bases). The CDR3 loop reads CASSLRRGLRETQYF. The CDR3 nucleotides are TGTGCCAGCAGCTTAAGGAGGGGACTCAGGGAGACCCAGTACTTC.